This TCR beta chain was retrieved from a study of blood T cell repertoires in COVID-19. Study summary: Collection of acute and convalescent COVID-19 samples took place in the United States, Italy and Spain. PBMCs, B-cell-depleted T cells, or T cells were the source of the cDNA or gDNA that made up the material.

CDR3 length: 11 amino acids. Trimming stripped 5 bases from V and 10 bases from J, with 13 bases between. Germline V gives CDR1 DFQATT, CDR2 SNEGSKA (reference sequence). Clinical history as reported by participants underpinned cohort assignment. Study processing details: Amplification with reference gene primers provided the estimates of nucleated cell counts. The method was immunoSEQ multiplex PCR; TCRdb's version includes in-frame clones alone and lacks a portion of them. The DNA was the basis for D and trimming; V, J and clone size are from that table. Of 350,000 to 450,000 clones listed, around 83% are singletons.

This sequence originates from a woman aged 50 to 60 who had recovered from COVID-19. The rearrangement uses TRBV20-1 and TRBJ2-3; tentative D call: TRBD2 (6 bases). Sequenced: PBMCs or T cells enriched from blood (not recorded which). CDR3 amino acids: CSAEAREAQYF. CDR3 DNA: TGCAGTGCTGAGGCGCGGGAAGCGCAGTATTTT.